Listed here are 26 T cell receptor beta chains from one sample, sequenced in a study of cytomegalovirus exposure and HLA in healthy donors. It was with 60 Vbeta and 13 Jbeta primers that the PCR ran. The method was immunoSEQ multiplex PCR; TCRdb's version includes in-frame clones alone and lacks a portion of them. Of about 120,000 clones listed, 81% are singletons. The sequenced material came from PBMCs. The receptors derive from a man aged 40-50 years in good health and CMV-seronegative.

J is TRBJ1-1 and V is TRBV6-5; 10 nucleotides match TRBD1. The ends lost 0 bases at V and 4 bases at J; junction bases unmatched: 2. CDR1 MNHEY and CDR2 SVGAGI come from the germline V gene. This CDR3 region has 15 residues. The CDR3 nucleotides read TGTGCCAGCAGTTACTCGGGACAGGGGCCCACTGAAGCTTTCTTT. As protein: CASSYSGQGPTEAFF.

DNA of the CDR3: TGTGCCAGCAGCTTGAGGGGGACAGGGTATGAAAAACTGTTTTTT. This sequence encodes CASSLRGTGYEKLFF. The rearrangement links TRBV5-6 to TRBJ1-4; 9 nucleotides agree with TRBD1. Trimming cost V 1 base and J 6 bases; bases outside gene matches: 4. The CDR3 is 15 amino acids. Germline-derived CDR1 and CDR2 are SGHDT and YYEEEE.

The chain is built from TRBV29-1 and TRBJ1-2; D ambiguous. The CDR3 sequence is 14 residues long. Germline V gives CDR1 SQVTM, CDR2 ANQGSEA. Trimming stripped 4 bases from V and 8 bases from J, with 20 bases between. CDR3 in DNA: TGCAGCGTTGGATTAGGGCGTCGGTCGGGAGGCTACACCTTC. This encodes CSVGLGRRSGGYTF.

The chain recombines TRBV5-1 with TRBJ2-1, with 9 bases identical to TRBD2. The V gene's germline CDR1 is SGHRS and CDR2 YFSETQ. The V segment lost 4 bases and the J segment 7 bases; nucleotides outside the gene matches: 12. This CDR3 is 16 amino acids long. For the CDR3, the DNA is TGCGCCAGCAGCAAGCAGTTAGCGGGAGCCGGGAATGAGCAGTTCTTC. It codes for CASSKQLAGAGNEQFF.

The rearrangement joins TRBV7-2 to TRBJ2-3, with D possibly matching TRBD2 (5 bases). CDR1 and CDR2 from the germline V gene are SGHTA and FQGNSA. V was trimmed by 4 bases and J by 5 bases, leaving 13 bases between them. The CDR3 is made up of 14 amino acids. The CDR3 DNA reads TGTGCCAGCAGCTCAGCGGCTTATGGAGATACGCAGTATTTT. This sequence encodes CASSSAAYGDTQYF.

CDR3 amino acids: CASSVTGSGTEAFF. The CDR3 nucleotides read TGCGCCAGCAGCGTCACAGGGTCGGGAACTGAAGCTTTCTTT. The chain is built from TRBV5-1 and TRBJ1-1; weak D call: TRBD1 (6 bases). Germline V CDR1 and CDR2: SGHRS, YFSETQ. This CDR3 spans 14 amino acids. The V end was cut by 4 bases, the J end by 5 bases, with 15 bases between.

CDR3 amino acids: CASRPDTVNGELFF. The CDR3 DNA is TGTGCCAGCAGACCCGACACCGTCAACGGGGAGCTGTTTTTT. The chain couples TRBV6-5 to TRBJ2-2; no clear D gene. The V end was cut by 6 bases, the J end by 7 bases, with 15 bases between. From germline, CDR1 is MNHEY and CDR2 SVGAGI. CDR3 size: 14 residues.

The chain uses TRBV5-1 and TRBJ2-6, with 9 bases lining up with TRBD1. CDR3 size: 18 residues. V was clipped by 1 base and J by 2 bases; unmatched bases: 7. Germline V gene lookup returns CDR1 SGHRS and CDR2 YFSETQ. CDR3 sequence (DNA): TGCGCCAGCAGCTTGACGGGACAGGGAGTCCCTGGGGCCAACGTCCTGACTTTC. Translated, it gives CASSLTGQGVPGANVLTF.

The CDR3 DNA reads as TGTGCCAGCAGTGTACTCGACAGGTCACATCAGCCCCAGCATTTT. It codes for CASSVLDRSHQPQHF. The chain uses TRBV2 and TRBJ1-5, with D tentatively TRBD1 (6 bases). In germline, CDR1 is SNHLY, CDR2 FYNNEI. This CDR3 has 15 residues. The germline V and J ends were trimmed by 4 bases and 5 bases, with 15 bases remaining between them.

This sequence joins TRBV6-7 and TRBJ2-1; 9 bases line up with TRBD1. TRBV6-7 counts as an open reading frame of uncertain function. The CDR3 is made up of 20 amino acids. Trimming cost V 8 bases and J 1 base; bases outside gene matches: 21. CDR3 in amino acids: CASPVLSGTGCMGSYNEQFF. The CDR3 DNA sequence: TGTGCCAGCCCTGTTCTGTCCGGGACAGGGTGTATGGGGTCCTACAATGAGCAGTTCTTC.

The chain employs TRBV4-2 and TRBJ2-1; D is ambiguous. Looked up from germline, CDR1 is LGHNA and CDR2 is YNFKEQ. Between the trimmed V and J ends, which lost 1 base and 6 bases, there was a span of 10 bases. The length of the CDR3 is 14 residues. The CDR3 reads CASSQGGPINEQFF. CDR3 sequence (DNA): TGTGCCAGCAGCCAAGGAGGCCCTATCAATGAGCAGTTCTTC.

This clone was observed a few times. J is TRBJ2-7 and V is TRBV19, with 11 bases matching TRBD1. CDR1 and CDR2 from the germline V gene are LNHDA and SQIVND (reference sequence). V lost 5 bases, J lost 6 bases, and 9 bases stayed unmatched. This CDR3 is 15 amino acids long. CDR3 nucleotides: TGTGCCAGTAGTTGGGACAGGGGGTCTGTTGGCGAGCAGTACTTC. This sequence encodes CASSWDRGSVGEQYF.

V and J are TRBV7-9 and TRBJ1-2, with TRBD1 matching over 9 bases. CDR1 SEHNR and CDR2 FQNEAQ come from the germline V gene (reference sequence). V shed 5 bases and J 3 bases; nucleotides not matched to a gene: 10. The CDR3 is 16 amino acids. The DNA for the CDR3 is TGTGCCAGCAGCCCGGTGGGAGGACAGGGGCACTATGGCTACACCTTC. Amino acids: CASSPVGGQGHYGYTF.

J is TRBJ2-1 and V is TRBV27, with D hard to call. The ends were cut back, 5 bases at V and 2 bases at J, with 7 bases in the middle. CDR1 is MNHEY and CDR2 is SMNVEV in the germline V gene (reference sequence). The CDR3 extends over 13 amino acids. CDR3 residues: CASSVGPYNEQFF. The CDR3 DNA follows: TGTGCCAGCAGTGTTGGGCCCTACAATGAGCAGTTCTTC.

This chain links TRBV9 with TRBJ2-1, with TRBD1 identical over 7 bases. V dropped 3 bases and J dropped 4; count of bases not matched to a gene: 10. CDR3 length equals 16 residues. Germline lookup yields CDR1 SGDLS and CDR2 YYNGEE. The CDR3 DNA is TGTGCCAGCAGCGCTAGGACAGGACTGGCATACAATGAGCAGTTCTTC. Encoded protein: CASSARTGLAYNEQFF.

The rearrangement links TRBV28 to TRBJ2-4, with 9 nucleotides matching TRBD1. CDR3 length: 15 amino acids. From germline, CDR1 is MDHEN and CDR2 SYDVKM. With 5 bases clipped from V and 5 bases from J, the junction kept 7 bases outside the gene matches. The CDR3 DNA sequence: TGTGCCAGCAGTCTCCGGACAGGGGTGGAAAACATTCAGTACTTC. Translating gives CASSLRTGVENIQYF.

The rearrangement uses TRBV7-9 and TRBJ1-1; 8 positions agree with TRBD1. Germline V gene data show CDR1 as SEHNR and CDR2 as FQNEAQ (reference sequence). Germline trimming cut 5 bases from V and 5 bases from J; bases unmatched to any gene: 7. This CDR3 is 14 amino acids long. The CDR3 DNA follows: TGTGCCAGCAGCCCCGACAGGGGATGGACTGAAGCTTTCTTT. Translation: CASSPDRGWTEAFF.

The rearrangement links TRBV5-5 to TRBJ2-1; D not certain. V gave up 1 base and J gave up 5 bases, with 7 bases separating them. The germline V gene encodes CDR1 SGHKS and CDR2 YYEKEE (reference sequence). This CDR3 comprises 13 residues. The CDR3 DNA reads as TGTGCCAGCAGCTTGCTCCCCGACAATGAGCAGTTCTTC. Protein sequence: CASSLLPDNEQFF.

CDR3 nucleotide sequence: TGTGCCAGCAGCTTTGGCCCCCGGGCGGGGGACACTGAAGCTTTCTTT. It encodes CASSFGPRAGDTEAFF. V is TRBV5-4 and J is TRBJ1-1, with D possibly matching TRBD1 (5 bases). Trimming took off 2 bases at V and 3 bases at J, with 17 bases between the two ends. The CDR3 is 16 residues long. Germline lookup yields CDR1 SGHNT and CDR2 YYREEE (reference sequence).

The chain uses TRBV27 and TRBJ2-5; perhaps TRBD1 as D (5 bases). The J call is uncertain, as TRBJ2-7 better fits the DNA end. The CDR3 is 14 residues long. The germline CDR1 and CDR2 sequences are MNHEY and SMNVEV (reference sequence). DNA for the CDR3: TGTGCCAGCAGTTTAGGGGCAGGGTCCTACGAGCAGTACTTC. Its protein is CASSLGAGSYEQYF.

This chain joins TRBV6-5 and TRBJ1-2; weak D call: TRBD1 (5 bases). V lost 5 bases and J lost 5, with 12 bases in between. The CDR3 loop spans 13 amino acids. Germline CDR1 MNHEY, CDR2 SVGAGI. Written as DNA, the CDR3 is TGTGCCAGCAGTCAACGGGGGGAGTATGGCTACACCTTC. Amino acids: CASSQRGEYGYTF.

The J gene is TRBJ1-6, the V gene TRBV5-5, with D possibly TRBD1 on 5 matching bases. Germline V gives CDR1 SGHKS, CDR2 YYEKEE (reference sequence). The CDR3 loop spans 17 amino acids. Trimming removed 4 bases from V and 8 bases from J, with 22 bases in between. The CDR3 sequence: CASSPYGTGGGDSPLHF. The CDR3, as DNA: TGTGCCAGCAGCCCCTACGGTACGGGGGGAGGGGATTCACCCCTCCACTTT.

The V and J genes are TRBV15 and TRBJ2-5, with D perhaps matching TRBD2 (7 bases). The V end was cut by 5 bases, the J end by 5 bases, with 18 bases between. Germline CDR1 and CDR2: LNHNV and YYDKDF (reference sequence). The CDR3 is 15 residues long. In DNA form, the CDR3 reads TGTGCCACCAGCGGTCGGGGGAGGGGGGACGAGACCCAGTACTTC. This gives the protein CATSGRGRGDETQYF.

The V call is TRBV7-6, the J call TRBJ2-2, with 9 bases aligning to TRBD2. CDR3 length: 17 amino acids. Germline CDR1 SGHVS, CDR2 FNYEAQ. Trimming took 3 bases from V and 0 from J; bases not matched to a gene: 5. CDR3 DNA sequence: TGTGCCAGCAGCTTTGAGACTAGCGGAACGAACACCGGGGAGCTGTTTTTT. It translates to CASSFETSGTNTGELFF. The entire variable domain, with the rest obtained from reference TRBV7-6 and TRBJ2-2, is as follows: GAGVSQSPRYKVTKRGQDVALRCDPISGHVSLYWYRQALGQGPEFLTYFNYEAQQDKSGLPNDRFSAERPEGSISTLTIQRTEQRDSAMYRCASSFETSGTNTGELFFGEGSRLTVL.

The gene calls are TRBV18 and TRBJ1-2, with 7 positions matching TRBD1. This CDR3 region has 13 residues. The trim removed 3 bases at V and 5 bases at J, leaving 3 bases unmatched. Germline CDR1 reads KGHSH; CDR2 reads LQKENI. DNA of the CDR3: TGTGCCAGCTCACCTGCGACAGGGTATGGCTACACCTTC. It translates to CASSPATGYGYTF.

The rearrangement joins TRBV6-5 to TRBJ2-1, with D tentatively TRBD2 (7 bases). The CDR3 length is 15 residues. Trimming cost V 7 bases and J 9 bases, with 22 bases left between them. Germline CDR1 and CDR2: MNHEY and SVGAGI. CDR3 bases: TGTGCCAGCAACCCCGGGGGAGGGGGGGCCAGTGAGCAGTTCTTC. Residues: CASNPGGGGASEQFF.